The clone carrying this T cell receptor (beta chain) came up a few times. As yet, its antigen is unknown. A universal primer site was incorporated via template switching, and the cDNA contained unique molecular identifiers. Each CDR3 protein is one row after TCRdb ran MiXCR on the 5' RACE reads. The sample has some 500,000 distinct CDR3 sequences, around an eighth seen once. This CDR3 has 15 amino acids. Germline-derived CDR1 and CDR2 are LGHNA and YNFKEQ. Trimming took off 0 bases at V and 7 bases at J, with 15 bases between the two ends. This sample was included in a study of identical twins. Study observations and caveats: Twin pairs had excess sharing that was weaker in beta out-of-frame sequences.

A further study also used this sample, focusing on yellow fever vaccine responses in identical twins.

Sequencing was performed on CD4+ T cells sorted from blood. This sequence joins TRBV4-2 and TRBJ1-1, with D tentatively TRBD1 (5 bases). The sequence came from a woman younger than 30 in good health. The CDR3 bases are TGTGCCAGCAGCCAAGATATGGGGGGGTATAATGAAGCTTTCTTT. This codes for CASSQDMGGYNEAFF.